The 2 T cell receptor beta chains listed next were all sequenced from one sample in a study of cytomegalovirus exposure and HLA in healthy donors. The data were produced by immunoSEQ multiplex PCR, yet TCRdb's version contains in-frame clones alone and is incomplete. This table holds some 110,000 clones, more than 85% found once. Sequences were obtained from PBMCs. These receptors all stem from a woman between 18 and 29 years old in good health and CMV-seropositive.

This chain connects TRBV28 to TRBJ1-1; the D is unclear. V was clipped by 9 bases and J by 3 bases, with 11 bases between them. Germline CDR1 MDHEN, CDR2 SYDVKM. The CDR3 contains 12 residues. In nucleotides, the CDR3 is TGTGCCAGAGGACTTGGCGACACTGAAGCTTTCTTT. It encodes CARGLGDTEAFF.

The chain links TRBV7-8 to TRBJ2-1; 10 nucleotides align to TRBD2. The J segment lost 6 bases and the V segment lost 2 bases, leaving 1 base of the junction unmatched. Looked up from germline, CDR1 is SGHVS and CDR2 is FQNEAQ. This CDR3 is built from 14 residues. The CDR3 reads CASSLLAGANEQFF. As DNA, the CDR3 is TGTGCCAGCAGCTTACTAGCGGGGGCCAATGAGCAGTTCTTC.